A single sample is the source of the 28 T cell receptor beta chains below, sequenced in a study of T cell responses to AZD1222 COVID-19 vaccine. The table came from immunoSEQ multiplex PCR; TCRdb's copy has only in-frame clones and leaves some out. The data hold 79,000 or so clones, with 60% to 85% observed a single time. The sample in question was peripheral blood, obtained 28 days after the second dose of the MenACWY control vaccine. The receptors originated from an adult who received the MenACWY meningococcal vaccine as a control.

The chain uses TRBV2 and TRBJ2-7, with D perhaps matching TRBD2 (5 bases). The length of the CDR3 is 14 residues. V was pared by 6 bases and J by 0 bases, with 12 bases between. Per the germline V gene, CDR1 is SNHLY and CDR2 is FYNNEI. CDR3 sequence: CASRDSEHSYEQYF. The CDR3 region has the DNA TGTGCCAGCAGAGATAGCGAACACTCCTACGAGCAGTACTTC.

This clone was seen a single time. CDR3 residues: CSVVRETEAFF. CDR3 bases: TGCAGCGTCGTGAGGGAGACTGAAGCTTTCTTT. The chain carries TRBV29-1 and TRBJ1-1, with D unresolved. The CDR3 covers 11 residues. Germline assignment: CDR1 SQVTM and CDR2 ANQGSEA. Trimming removed 6 bases at V and 5 bases at J, with 10 bases between.

CDR3 nucleotide sequence: TGTGCCAGCCAAGTGGGCTTGCGGGGCTACACCTTC. It yields the protein CASQVGLRGYTF. J is TRBJ1-2 and V is TRBV28; no clear D gene. Per germline, CDR1 MDHEN and CDR2 SYDVKM. This CDR3 has 12 amino acids. V lost 8 bases and J lost 8, with 15 bases in between.

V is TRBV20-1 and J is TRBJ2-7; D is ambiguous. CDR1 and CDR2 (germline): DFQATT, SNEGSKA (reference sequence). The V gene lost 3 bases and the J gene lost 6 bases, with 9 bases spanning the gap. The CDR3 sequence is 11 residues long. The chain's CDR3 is CSASQVGEQYF. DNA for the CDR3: TGCAGTGCTAGTCAGGTCGGCGAGCAGTACTTC.

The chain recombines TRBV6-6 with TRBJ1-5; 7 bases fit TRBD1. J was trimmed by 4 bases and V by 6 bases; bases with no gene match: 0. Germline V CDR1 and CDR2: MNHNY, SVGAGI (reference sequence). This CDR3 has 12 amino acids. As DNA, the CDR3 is TGTGCCAGCAGACAGGGGAATCAGCCCCAGCATTTT. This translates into CASRQGNQPQHF.

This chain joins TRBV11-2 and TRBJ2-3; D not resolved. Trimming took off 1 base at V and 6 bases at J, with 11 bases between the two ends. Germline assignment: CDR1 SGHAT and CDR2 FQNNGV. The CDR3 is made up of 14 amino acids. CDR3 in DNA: TGTGCCAGCAGCTTAGGGATTACCAGGGATACGCAGTATTTT. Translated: CASSLGITRDTQYF. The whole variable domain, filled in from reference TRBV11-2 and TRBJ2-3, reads EAGVAQSPRYKIIEKRQSVAFWCNPISGHATLYWYQQILGQGPKLLIQFQNNGVVDDSQLPKDRFSAERLKGVDSTLKIQPAKLEDSAVYLCASSLGITRDTQYFGPGTRLTVL.

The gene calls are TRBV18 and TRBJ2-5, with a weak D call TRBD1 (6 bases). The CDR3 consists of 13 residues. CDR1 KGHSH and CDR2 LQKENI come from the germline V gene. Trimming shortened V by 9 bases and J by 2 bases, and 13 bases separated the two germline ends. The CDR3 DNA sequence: TGTGCCAGTTCCGGACAGCCTCAAGAGACCCAGTACTTC. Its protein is CASSGQPQETQYF. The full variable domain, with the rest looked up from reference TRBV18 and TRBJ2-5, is NAGVMQNPRHLVRRRGQEARLRCSPMKGHSHVYWYRQLPEEGLKFMVYLQKENIIDESGMPKERFSAEFPKEGPSILRIQQVVRGDSAAYFCASSGQPQETQYFGPGTRLLVL.

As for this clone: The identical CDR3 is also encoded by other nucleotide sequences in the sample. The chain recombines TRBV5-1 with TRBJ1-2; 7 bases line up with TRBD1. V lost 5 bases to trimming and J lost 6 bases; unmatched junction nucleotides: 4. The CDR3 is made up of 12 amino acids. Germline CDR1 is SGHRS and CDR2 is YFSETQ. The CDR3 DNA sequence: TGCGCCAGCAGTTCAGGGGGACATGGCTACACCTTC. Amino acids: CASSSGGHGYTF.

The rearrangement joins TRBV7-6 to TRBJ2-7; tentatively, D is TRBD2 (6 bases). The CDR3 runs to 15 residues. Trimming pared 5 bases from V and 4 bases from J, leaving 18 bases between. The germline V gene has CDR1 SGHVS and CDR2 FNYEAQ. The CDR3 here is CASSPSPVGGYEQYF. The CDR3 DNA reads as TGTGCCAGCAGCCCAAGCCCAGTCGGGGGATACGAGCAGTACTTC. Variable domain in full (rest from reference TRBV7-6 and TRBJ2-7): GAGVSQSPRYKVTKRGQDVALRCDPISGHVSLYWYRQALGQGPEFLTYFNYEAQQDKSGLPNDRFSAERPEGSISTLTIQRTEQRDSAMYRCASSPSPVGGYEQYFGPGTRLTVT.

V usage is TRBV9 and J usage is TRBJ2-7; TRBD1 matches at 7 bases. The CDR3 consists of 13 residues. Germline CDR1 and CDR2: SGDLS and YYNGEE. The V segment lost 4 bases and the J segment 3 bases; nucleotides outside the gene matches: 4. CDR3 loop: CASSPGTVYEQYF. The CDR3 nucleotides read TGTGCCAGCAGCCCTGGGACAGTCTACGAGCAGTACTTC. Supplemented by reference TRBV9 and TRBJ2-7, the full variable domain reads DSGVTQTPKHLITATGQRVTLRCSPRSGDLSVYWYQQSLDQGLQFLIQYYNGEERAKGNILERFSAQQFPDLHSELNLSSLELGDSALYFCASSPGTVYEQYFGPGTRLTVT.

DNA for the CDR3: TGTGCCAGCAGCGTTCTCACGGGGGAGCAGTACTTC. Residues: CASSVLTGEQYF. The genes are TRBV3-1 (or the pseudogene TRBV3-2) and TRBJ2-7; D may be TRBD2 (5 bases). Trimming removed 5 bases at V and 7 bases at J, with 12 bases between. The germline CDR1 and CDR2 sequences are LGHDT and YNNKEL (reference sequence). The CDR3 has 12 amino acids.

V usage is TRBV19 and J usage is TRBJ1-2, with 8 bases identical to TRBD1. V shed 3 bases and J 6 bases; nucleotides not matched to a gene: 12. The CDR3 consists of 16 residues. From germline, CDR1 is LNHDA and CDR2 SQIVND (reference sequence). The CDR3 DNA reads TGTGCCAGTAGTATCTTACAGGGGGGAGACCGGAATGGCTACACCTTC. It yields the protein CASSILQGGDRNGYTF.

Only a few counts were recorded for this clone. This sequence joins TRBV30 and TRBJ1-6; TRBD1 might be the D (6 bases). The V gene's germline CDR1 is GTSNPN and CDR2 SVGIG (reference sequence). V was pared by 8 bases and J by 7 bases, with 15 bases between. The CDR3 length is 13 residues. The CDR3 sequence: CALNQGWNSPLHF. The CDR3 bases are TGTGCCCTAAACCAGGGGTGGAATTCACCCCTCCACTTT.

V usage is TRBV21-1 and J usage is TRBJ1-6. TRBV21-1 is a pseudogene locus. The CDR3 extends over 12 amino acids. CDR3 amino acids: CATRRWGSPLHF. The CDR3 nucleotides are TGTGCCACACGACGGTGGGGTTCACCCCTCCACTTT.

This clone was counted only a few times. CDR3 in amino acids: CANSDDTDTQYF. CDR3 DNA: TGTGCCAACTCTGACGACACAGATACGCAGTATTTT. The gene calls are TRBV2 and TRBJ2-3, with D unclear. CDR1 SNHLY and CDR2 FYNNEI come from the germline V gene. Trimming stripped 10 bases from V and 2 bases from J, with 10 bases between. CDR3 length equals 12 residues.

The CDR3 DNA follows: TGTGCCAGCAGGGGAAGCACAGATACGCAGTATTTT. Translation: CASRGSTDTQYF. This chain connects TRBV3-1 (or the pseudogene TRBV3-2) to TRBJ2-3; D unclear. Germline V gene lookup returns CDR1 LGHDT and CDR2 YNNKEL (reference sequence). The CDR3 runs 12 residues. Trimming pared 6 bases from V and 0 bases from J, leaving 4 bases between.

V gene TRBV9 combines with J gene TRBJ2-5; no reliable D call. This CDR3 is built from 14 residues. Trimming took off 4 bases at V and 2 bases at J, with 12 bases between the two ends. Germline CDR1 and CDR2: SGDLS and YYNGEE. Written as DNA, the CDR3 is TGTGCCAGCAGCCCGGGTCTACAGCAAGAGACCCAGTACTTC. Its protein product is CASSPGLQQETQYF.

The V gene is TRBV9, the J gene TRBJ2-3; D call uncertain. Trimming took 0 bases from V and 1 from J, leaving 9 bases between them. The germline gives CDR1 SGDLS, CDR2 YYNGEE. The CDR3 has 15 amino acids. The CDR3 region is CASSVEASRTDTQYF. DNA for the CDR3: TGTGCCAGCAGCGTAGAAGCGTCACGCACAGATACGCAGTATTTT.

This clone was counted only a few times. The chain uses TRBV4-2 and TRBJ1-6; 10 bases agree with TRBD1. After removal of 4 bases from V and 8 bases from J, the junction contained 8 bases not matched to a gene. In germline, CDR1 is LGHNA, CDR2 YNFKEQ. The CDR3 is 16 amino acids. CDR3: CASSLRQGAEDSPLHF. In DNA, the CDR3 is TGTGCCAGCAGCCTCCGACAGGGGGCCGAGGATTCACCCCTCCACTTT.

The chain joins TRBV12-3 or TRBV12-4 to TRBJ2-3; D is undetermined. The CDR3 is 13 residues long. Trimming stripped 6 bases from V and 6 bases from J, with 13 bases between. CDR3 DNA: TGTGCCAGCAGCTCTTCGCAATGGGATACGCAGTATTTT. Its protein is CASSSSQWDTQYF.

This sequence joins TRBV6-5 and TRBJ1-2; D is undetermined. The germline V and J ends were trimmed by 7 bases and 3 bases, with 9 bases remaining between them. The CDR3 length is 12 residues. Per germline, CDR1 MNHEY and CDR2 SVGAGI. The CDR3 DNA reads TGTGCCAGCAATCTCGCATACTATGGCTACACCTTC. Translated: CASNLAYYGYTF.

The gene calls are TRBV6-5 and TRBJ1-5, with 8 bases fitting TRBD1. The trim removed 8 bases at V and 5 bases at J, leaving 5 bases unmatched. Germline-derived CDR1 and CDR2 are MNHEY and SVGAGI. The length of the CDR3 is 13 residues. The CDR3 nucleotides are TGTGCCAGCGGCAGGGGGCCGGATCAGCCCCAGCATTTT. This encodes CASGRGPDQPQHF.

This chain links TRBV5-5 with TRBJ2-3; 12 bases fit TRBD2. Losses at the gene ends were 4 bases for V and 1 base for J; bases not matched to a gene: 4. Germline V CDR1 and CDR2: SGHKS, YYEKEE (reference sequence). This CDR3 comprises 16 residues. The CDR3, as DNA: TGTGCCAGCAGCCCACTAGCGGGGGGTGGCACAGATACGCAGTATTTT. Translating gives CASSPLAGGGTDTQYF.

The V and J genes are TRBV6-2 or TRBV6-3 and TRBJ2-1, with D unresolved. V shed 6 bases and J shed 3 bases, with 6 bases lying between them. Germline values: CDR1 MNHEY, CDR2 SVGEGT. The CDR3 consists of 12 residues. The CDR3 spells CASSRYYNEQFF. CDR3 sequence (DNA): TGTGCCAGCAGCCGGTACTACAATGAGCAGTTCTTC.

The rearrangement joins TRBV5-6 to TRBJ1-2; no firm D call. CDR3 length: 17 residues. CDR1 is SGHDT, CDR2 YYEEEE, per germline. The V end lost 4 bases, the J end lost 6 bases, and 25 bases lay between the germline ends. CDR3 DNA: TGTGCCAGCAGCAGCCTATGGGTTCTGGGGAATCGGGATGGCTACACCTTC. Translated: CASSSLWVLGNRDGYTF.

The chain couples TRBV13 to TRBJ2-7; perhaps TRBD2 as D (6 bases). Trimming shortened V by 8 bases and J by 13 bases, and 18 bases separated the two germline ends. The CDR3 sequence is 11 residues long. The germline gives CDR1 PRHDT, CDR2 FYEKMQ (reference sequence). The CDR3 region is CASPLGEAAYF. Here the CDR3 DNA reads TGTGCCAGCCCCTTAGGGGAGGCAGCTTACTTC.

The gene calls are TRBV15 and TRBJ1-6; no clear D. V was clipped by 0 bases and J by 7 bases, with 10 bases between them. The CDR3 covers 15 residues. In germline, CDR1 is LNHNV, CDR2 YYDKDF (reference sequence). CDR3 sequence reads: CATSRDDWKNSPLHF. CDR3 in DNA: TGTGCCACCAGCAGAGACGACTGGAAGAATTCACCCCTCCACTTT.

The CDR3 here is CASSSGLAEGTQYF. The CDR3, as DNA: TGTGCCAGCAGCTCGGGACTAGCGGAGGGAACCCAGTACTTC. The rearrangement uses TRBV7-2 and TRBJ2-5; the match to TRBD2 covers 11 bases. Germline values: CDR1 SGHTA, CDR2 FQGNSA. The J segment lost 8 bases and the V segment lost 4 bases, leaving 6 bases of the junction unmatched. This CDR3 comprises 14 residues.